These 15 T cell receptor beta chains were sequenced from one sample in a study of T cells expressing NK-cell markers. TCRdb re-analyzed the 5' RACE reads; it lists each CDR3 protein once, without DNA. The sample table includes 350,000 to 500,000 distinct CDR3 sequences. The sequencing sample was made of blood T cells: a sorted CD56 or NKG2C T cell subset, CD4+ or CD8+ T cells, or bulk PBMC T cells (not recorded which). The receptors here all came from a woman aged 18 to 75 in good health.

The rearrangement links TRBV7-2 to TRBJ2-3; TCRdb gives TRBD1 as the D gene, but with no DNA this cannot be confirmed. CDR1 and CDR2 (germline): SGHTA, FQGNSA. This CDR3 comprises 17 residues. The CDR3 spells CASSPSGTGRVPDTQYF. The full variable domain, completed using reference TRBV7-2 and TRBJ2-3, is GAGVSQSPSNKVTEKGKDVELRCDPISGHTALYWYRQSLGQGLEFLIYFQGNSAPDKSGLPSDRFSAERTGGSVSTLTIQRTQQEDSAVYLCASSPSGTGRVPDTQYFGPGTRLTVL.

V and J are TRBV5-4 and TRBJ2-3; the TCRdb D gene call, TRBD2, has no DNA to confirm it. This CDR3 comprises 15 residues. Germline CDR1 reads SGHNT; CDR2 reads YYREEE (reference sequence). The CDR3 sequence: CASSSPSESTDTQYF.

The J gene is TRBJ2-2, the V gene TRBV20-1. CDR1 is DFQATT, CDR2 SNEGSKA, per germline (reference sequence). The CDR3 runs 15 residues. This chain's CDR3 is CSARDLTENTGELFF.

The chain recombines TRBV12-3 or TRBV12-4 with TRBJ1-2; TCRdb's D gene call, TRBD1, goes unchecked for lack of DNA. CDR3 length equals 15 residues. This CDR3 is CASSYGARVNYGYTF.

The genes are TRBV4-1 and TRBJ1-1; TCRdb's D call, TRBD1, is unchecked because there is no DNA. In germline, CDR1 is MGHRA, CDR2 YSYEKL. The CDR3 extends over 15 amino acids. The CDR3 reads CASSQVAGGLTEAFF.

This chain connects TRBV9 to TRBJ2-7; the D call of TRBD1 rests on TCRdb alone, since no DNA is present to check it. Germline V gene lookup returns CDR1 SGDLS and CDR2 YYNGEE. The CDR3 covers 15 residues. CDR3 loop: CASSGASGGFYEQYF.

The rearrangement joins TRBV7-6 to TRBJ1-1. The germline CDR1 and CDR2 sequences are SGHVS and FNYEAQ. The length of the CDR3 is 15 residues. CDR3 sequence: CASSLGSRGGTEAFF.

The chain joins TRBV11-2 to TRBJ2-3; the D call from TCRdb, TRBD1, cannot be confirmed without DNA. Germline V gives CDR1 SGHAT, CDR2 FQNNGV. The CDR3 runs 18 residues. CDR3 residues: CASSRRDRGGRDTDTQYF. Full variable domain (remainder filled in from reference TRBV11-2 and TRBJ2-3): EAGVAQSPRYKIIEKRQSVAFWCNPISGHATLYWYQQILGQGPKLLIQFQNNGVVDDSQLPKDRFSAERLKGVDSTLKIQPAKLEDSAVYLCASSRRDRGGRDTDTQYFGPGTRLTVL.

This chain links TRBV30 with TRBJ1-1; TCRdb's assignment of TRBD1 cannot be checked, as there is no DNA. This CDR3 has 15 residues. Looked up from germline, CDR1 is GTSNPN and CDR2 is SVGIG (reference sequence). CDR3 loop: CAWSQKGDLRGEAFF.

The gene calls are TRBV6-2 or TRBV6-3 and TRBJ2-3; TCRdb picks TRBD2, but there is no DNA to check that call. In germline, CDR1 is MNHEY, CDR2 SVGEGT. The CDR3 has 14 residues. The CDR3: CASSYSVGGDTQYF.

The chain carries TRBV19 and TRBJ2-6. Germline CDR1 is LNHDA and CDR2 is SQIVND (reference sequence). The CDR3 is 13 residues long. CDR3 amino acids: CASSIAGANVLTF.

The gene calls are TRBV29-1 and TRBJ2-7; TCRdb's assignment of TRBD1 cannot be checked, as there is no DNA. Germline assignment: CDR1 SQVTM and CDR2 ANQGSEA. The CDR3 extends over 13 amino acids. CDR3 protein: CSVGDRPHYEQYF.

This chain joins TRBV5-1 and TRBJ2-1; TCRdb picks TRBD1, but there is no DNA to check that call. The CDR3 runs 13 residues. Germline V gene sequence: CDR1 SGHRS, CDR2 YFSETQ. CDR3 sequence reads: CASSLQGRNEQFF. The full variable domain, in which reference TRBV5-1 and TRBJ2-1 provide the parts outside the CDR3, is KAGVTQTPRYLIKTRGQQVTLSCSPISGHRSVSWYQQTPGQGLQFLFEYFSETQRNKGNFPGRFSGRQFSNSRSEMNVSTLELGDSALYLCASSLQGRNEQFFGPGTRLTVL.

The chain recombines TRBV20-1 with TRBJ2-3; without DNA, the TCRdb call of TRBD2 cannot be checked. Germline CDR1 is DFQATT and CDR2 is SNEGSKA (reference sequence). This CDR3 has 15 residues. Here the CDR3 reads CSARVQAGGVDTQYF.

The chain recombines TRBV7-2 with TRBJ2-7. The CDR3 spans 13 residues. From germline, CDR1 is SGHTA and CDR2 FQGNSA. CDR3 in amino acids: CASSLVILYEQYF.